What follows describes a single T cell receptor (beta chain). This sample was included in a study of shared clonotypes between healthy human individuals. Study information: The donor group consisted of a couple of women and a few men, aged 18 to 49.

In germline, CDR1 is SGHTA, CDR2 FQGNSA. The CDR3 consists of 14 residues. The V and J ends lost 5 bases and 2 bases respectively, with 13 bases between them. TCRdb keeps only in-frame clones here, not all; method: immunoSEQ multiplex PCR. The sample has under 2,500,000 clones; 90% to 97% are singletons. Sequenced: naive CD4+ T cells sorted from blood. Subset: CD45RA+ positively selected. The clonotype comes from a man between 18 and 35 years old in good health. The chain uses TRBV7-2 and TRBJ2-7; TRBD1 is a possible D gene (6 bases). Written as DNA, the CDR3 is TGTGCCAGCAGCCCAGGGGCGGGTCCCTACGAGCAGTACTTC. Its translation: CASSPGAGPYEQYF.